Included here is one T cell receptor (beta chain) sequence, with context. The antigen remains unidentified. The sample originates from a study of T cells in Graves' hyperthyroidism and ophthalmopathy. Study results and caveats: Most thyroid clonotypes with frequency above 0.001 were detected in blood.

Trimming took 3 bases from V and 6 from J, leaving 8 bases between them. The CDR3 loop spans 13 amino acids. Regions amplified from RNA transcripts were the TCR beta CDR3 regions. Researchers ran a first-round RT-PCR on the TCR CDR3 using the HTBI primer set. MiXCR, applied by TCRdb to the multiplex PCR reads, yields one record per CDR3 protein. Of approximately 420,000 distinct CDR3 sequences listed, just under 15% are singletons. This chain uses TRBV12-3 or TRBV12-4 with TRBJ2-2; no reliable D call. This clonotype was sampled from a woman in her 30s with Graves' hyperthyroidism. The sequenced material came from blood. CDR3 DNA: TGTGCCAGCAGTTTGCGGTCGGCCGGGGAGCTGTTTTTT. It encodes CASSLRSAGELFF.